This TCR beta chain was profiled in a study of monozygotic twins with cystic fibrosis. The CDR3 is 15 amino acids. Per germline, CDR1 MNHEY and CDR2 SVGAGI. Trimming removed 3 bases from V and 4 bases from J, with 15 bases in between. This clone was observed a single time. Clones were read by immunoSEQ multiplex PCR, and TCRdb kept only the in-frame ones, dropping some. The table records 15,000 or so clones, over 75% of them present only once. This receptor was identified in a boy younger than 18 with cystic fibrosis. This chain links TRBV6-5 with TRBJ1-2; unclear D gene. Sequenced sample: blood. The CDR3 loop is CASSYILTLPYGYTF. The CDR3 DNA reads TGTGCCAGCAGTTATATTCTGACACTTCCCTATGGCTACACCTTC.